This T cell receptor beta chain appears in the sequencing data of a study of blood T cell repertoires in COVID-19. Whole-study context: Sites in the United States, Italy and Spain provided acute and convalescent COVID-19 samples.

In the original workflow: Reference gene primer amplification in the assay estimated nucleated cell counts. The repertoire was sequenced with immunoSEQ multiplex PCR; TCRdb's copy has only in-frame clones and lacks some. V, J and clone size were drawn from that table, and D and trimming were deduced from the DNA. The sample consists of some 190,000 clones, 82% of them appearing once. V lost 1 base and J lost 7; bases outside the gene matches: 5. The CDR3 consists of 14 residues. CDR1 and CDR2 from the germline V gene are SGHTA and FQGNSA. This clone was observed a single time. The V gene is TRBV7-2, the J gene TRBJ1-1; 8 nucleotides match TRBD1. The sequence was obtained from a woman aged 60 to 75 with COVID-19, enrolled during active disease. The sequencing input was peripheral blood. Written as DNA, the CDR3 is TGTGCCAGCAGCTTAGTTACAGGGGGAGATGAAGCTTTCTTT. Residues: CASSLVTGGDEAFF.